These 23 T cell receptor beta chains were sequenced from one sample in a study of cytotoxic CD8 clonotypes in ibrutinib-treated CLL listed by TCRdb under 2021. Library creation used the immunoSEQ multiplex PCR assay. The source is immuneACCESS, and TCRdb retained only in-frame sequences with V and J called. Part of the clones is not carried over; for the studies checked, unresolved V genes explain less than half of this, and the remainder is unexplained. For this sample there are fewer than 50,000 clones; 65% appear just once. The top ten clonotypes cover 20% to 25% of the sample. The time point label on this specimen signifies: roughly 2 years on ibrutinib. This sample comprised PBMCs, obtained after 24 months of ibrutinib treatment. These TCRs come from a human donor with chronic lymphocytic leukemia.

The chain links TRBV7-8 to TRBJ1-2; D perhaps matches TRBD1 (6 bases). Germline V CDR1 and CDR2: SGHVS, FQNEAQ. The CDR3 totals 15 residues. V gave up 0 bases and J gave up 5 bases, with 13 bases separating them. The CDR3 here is CASSLAQGGPYGYTF. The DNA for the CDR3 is TGTGCCAGCAGCTTAGCCCAAGGGGGGCCTTATGGCTACACCTTC. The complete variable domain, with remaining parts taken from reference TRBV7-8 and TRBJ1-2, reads GAGVSQSPRYKVAKRGQDVALRCDPISGHVSLFWYQQALGQGPEFLTYFQNEAQLDKSGLPSDRFFAERPEGSVSTLKIQRTQQEDSAVYLCASSLAQGGPYGYTFGSGTRLTVV.

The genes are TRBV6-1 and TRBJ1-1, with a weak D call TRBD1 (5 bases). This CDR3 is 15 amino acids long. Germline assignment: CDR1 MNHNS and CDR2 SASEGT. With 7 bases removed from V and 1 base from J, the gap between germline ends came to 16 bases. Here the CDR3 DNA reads TGTGCCAGCAACGTCCTCAGGGTCCGGAACACTGAAGCTTTCTTT. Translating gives CASNVLRVRNTEAFF.

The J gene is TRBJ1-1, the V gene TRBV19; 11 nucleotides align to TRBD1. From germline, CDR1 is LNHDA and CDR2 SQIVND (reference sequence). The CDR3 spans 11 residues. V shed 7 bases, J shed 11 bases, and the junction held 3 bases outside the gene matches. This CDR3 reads CASTDRGPAFF. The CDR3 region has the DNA TGTGCCAGTACGGACAGGGGGCCTGCTTTCTTT.

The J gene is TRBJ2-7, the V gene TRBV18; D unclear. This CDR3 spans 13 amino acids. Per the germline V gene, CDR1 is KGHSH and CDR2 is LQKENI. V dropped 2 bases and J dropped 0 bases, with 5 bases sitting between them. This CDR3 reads CASSPRVSYEQYF. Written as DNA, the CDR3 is TGTGCCAGCTCACCAAGGGTCTCCTACGAGCAGTACTTC.

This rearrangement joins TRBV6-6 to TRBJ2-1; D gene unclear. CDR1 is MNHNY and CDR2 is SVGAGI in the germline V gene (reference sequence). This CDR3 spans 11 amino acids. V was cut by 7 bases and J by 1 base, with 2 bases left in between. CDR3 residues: CASTSYNEQFF. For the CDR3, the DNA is TGTGCCAGCACGTCCTACAATGAGCAGTTCTTC.

The CDR3, as DNA: TGTGCCAGCAGCTTAACACCCGGGGAGAAGCTAGGAATCGAGAATGAGCAGTTCTTC. This encodes CASSLTPGEKLGIENEQFF. The rearrangement uses TRBV7-9 and TRBJ2-1; a possible D gene is TRBD2 (5 bases). CDR1 SEHNR and CDR2 FQNEAQ come from the germline V gene (reference sequence). This CDR3 has 19 residues. V lost 2 bases and J 7 bases, leaving 27 bases between the germline ends.

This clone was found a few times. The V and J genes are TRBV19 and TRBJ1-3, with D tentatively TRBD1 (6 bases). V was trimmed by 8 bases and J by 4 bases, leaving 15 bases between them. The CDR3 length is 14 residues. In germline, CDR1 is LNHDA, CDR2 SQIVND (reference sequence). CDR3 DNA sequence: TGTGCCAGTCAGTGGGGGGCATCGGGAAACACCATATATTTT. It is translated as CASQWGASGNTIYF. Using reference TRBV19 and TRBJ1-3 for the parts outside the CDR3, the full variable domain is DGGITQSPKYLFRKEGQNVTLSCEQNLNHDAMYWYRQDPGQGLRLIYYSQIVNDFQKGDIAEGYSVSREKKESFPLTVTSAQKNPTAFYLCASQWGASGNTIYFGEGSWLTVV.

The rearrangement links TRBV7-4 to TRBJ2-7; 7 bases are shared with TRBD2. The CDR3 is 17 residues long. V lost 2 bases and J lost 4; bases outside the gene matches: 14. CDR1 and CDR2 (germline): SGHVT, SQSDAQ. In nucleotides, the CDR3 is TGTGCCAGCAGCTTATCCCACTTCGGGGGGACTTATTACGAGCAGTACTTC. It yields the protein CASSLSHFGGTYYEQYF. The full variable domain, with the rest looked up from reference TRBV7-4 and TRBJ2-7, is GAGVSQSPRYKVAKRGRDVALRCDSISGHVTLYWYRQTLGQGSEVLTYSQSDAQRDKSGRPSGRFSAERPERSVSTLKIQRTEQGDSAVYLCASSLSHFGGTYYEQYFGPGTRLTVT.

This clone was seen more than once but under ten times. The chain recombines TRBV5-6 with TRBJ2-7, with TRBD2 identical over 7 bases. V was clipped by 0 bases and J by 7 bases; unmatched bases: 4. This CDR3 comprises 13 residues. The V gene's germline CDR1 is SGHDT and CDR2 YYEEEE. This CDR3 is CASSLVRGGEQYF. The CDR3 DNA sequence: TGTGCCAGCAGCTTGGTGAGGGGAGGGGAGCAGTACTTC.

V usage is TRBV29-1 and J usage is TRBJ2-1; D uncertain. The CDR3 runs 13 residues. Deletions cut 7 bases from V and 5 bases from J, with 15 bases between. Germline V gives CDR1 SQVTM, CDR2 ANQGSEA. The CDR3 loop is CSAVGRAHNEQFF. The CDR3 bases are TGCAGCGCAGTTGGTCGAGCCCACAATGAGCAGTTCTTC.

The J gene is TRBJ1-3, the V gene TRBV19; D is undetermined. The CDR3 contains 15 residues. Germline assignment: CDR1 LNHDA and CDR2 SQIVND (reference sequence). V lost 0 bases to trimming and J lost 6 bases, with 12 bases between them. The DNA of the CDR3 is TGTGCCAGTAGTATAGATGGGTCTAAGCAAAACACCATATATTTT. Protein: CASSIDGSKQNTIYF.

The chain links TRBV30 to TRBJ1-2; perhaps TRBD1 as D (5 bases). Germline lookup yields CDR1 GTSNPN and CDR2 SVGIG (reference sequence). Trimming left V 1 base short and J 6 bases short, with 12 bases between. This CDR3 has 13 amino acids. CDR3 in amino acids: CAWSGGRTHGYTF. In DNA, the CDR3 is TGTGCCTGGAGTGGGGGACGGACCCATGGCTACACCTTC.

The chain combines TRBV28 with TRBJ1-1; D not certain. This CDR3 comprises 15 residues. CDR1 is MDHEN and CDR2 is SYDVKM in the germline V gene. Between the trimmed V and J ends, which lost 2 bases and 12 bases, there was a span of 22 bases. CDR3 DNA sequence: TGTGCCAGCAGTTTAGATCAGGCCTACCGACGGGAAACTTTCTTT. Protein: CASSLDQAYRRETFF.

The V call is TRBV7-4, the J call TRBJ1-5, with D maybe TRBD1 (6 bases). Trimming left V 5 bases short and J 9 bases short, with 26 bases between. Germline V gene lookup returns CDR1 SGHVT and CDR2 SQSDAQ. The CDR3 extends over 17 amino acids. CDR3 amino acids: CASSLGKEGHPWRPQHF. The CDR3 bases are TGTGCCAGCAGCCTAGGAAAGGAGGGACATCCGTGGCGGCCCCAGCATTTT.

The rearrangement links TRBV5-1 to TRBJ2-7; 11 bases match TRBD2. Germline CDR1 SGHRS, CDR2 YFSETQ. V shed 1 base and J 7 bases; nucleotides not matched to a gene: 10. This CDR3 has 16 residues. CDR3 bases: TGCGCCAGCAGCTTGTCTAGCGGGGGGTTGAGAAATGAGCAGTACTTC. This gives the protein CASSLSSGGLRNEQYF.

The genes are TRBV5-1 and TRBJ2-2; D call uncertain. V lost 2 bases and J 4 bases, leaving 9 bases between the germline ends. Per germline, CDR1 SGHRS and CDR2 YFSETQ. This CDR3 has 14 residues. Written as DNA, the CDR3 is TGCGCCAGCAGCTTACGTATAACCACCGGGGAGCTGTTTTTT. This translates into CASSLRITTGELFF.

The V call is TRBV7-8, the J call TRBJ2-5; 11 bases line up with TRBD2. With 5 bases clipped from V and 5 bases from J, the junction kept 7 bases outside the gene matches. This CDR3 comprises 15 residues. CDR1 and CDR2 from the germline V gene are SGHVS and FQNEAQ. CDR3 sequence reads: CASSKLAGDFETQYF. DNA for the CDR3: TGTGCCAGCAGCAAACTAGCGGGGGATTTCGAGACCCAGTACTTC. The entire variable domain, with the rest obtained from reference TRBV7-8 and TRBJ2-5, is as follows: GAGVSQSPRYKVAKRGQDVALRCDPISGHVSLFWYQQALGQGPEFLTYFQNEAQLDKSGLPSDRFFAERPEGSVSTLKIQRTQQEDSAVYLCASSKLAGDFETQYFGPGTRLLVL.

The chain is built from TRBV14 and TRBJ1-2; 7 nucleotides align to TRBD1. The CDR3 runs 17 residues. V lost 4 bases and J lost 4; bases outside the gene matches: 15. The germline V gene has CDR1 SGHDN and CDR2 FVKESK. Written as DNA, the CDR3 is TGTGCCAGCAGCCCGATCGGCATGTCGGGACAGCTCTATGGCTACACCTTC. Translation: CASSPIGMSGQLYGYTF.

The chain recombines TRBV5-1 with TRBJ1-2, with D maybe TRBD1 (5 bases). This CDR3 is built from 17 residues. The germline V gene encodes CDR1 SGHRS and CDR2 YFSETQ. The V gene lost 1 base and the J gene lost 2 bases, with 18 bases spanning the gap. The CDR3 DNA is TGCGCCAGCAGCTTGCCCATGGAGCAGGGCAGGAACTATGGCTACACCTTC. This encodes CASSLPMEQGRNYGYTF.

CDR3 coding DNA: TGTGCCAGCGGCCTTAGGGGGCCACCAGAGACCCAGTACTTC. Its translation: CASGLRGPPETQYF. The rearrangement uses TRBV28 and TRBJ2-5; the match to TRBD1 covers 7 bases. CDR1 and CDR2 from the germline V gene are MDHEN and SYDVKM. This CDR3 has 14 residues. Trimming cost V 8 bases and J 4 bases; bases outside gene matches: 10.

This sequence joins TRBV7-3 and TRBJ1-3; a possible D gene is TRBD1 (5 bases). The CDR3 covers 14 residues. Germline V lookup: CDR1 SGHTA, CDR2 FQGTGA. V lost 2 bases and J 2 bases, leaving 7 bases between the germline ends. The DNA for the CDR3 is TGTGCCAGCAGCTTAGGGGCGCCTGGAAACACCATATATTTT. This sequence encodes CASSLGAPGNTIYF. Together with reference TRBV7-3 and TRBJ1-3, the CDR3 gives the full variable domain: GAGVSQTPSNKVTEKGKYVELRCDPISGHTALYWYRQSLGQGPEFLIYFQGTGAADDSGLPNDRFFAVRPEGSVSTLKIQRTERGDSAVYLCASSLGAPGNTIYFGEGSWLTVV.

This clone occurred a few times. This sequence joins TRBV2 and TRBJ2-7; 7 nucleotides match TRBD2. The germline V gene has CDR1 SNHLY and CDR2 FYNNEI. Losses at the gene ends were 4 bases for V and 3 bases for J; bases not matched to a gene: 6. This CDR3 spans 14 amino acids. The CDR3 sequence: CASSGPSGGYEQYF. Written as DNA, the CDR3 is TGTGCCAGCAGTGGACCTAGCGGAGGCTACGAGCAGTACTTC.

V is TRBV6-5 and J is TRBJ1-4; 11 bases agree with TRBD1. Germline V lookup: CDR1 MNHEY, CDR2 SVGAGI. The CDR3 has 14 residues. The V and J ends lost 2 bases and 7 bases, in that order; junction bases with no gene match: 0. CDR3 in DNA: TGTGCCAGCAGTTACGGGACAGGGGGTGAAAAACTGTTTTTT. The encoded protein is CASSYGTGGEKLFF.